Here is one T cell receptor (beta chain) with its context. TCRdb's copy holds only in-frame clones and misses some; the assay was immunoSEQ multiplex PCR. Of 110,000 to 150,000 clones in the sample, approximately 85% were seen once. The data were obtained in a study of T cell responses to AZD1222 COVID-19 vaccine. Trimming at V came to 0 bases and at J to 7 bases, leaving 5 bases not matched to a gene. The CDR3 covers 16 residues. The germline V gene has CDR1 KGHSH and CDR2 LQKENI. The sequencing used peripheral blood, collected on day 0 of AZD1222 vaccination. This clonotype originated in an adult in good health. This chain connects TRBV18 to TRBJ2-6; 8 nucleotides line up with TRBD2. CDR3 in amino acids: CASSPPAGGDANVLTF. CDR3 bases: TGTGCCAGCTCACCACCGGCGGGGGGAGACGCCAACGTCCTGACTTTC.